This T cell receptor beta chain stems from a study of T cell responses to AZD1222 COVID-19 vaccine. Overall study results and limits: Only after the peak T cell response were repertoires sampled. A reported finding is that nearly half of spike-specific TCRs target unmutated variant regions. Spike-specific TCR depth and breadth grew after two AZD1222 doses. Mostly white British, mostly female donors; authors suggested clonal diversity may be underestimated.

On this clone itself: Its cognate antigen is unknown.

Germline V gene data show CDR1 as SQVTM and CDR2 as ANQGSEA. The CDR3 loop spans 15 amino acids. The V gene lost 4 bases and the J gene lost 0 bases, with 16 bases spanning the gap. Assay used: immunoSEQ multiplex PCR; TCRdb lists only in-frame clones, some missing. The table shows 150,000 to 200,000 clones, with 85% to 90% occurring only once. The rearrangement uses TRBV29-1 and TRBJ2-7; D may be TRBD2 (5 bases). The receptor was isolated from an adult who received the MenACWY meningococcal vaccine as a control. The input for sequencing was peripheral blood, taken 28 days after the second dose of the MenACWY control vaccine. The DNA for the CDR3 is TGCAGCGTTGTCCCCCGGGATGGACCCTCCTACGAGCAGTACTTC. The encoded protein is CSVVPRDGPSYEQYF.